The 32 T cell receptor beta chains reported below all come from one sample, sequenced in a study of cytomegalovirus exposure and HLA in healthy donors. PCR was performed using 60 Vbeta and 13 Jbeta primers. This table comes from immunoSEQ multiplex PCR, and its TCRdb copy is limited to in-frame clones, with some not included. The sample lists some 140,000 clones, around 85% occurring once. Specimen: PBMCs. These receptors came from a woman aged 50 to 60 in good health and CMV-seropositive.

This clone has only a few counts. This rearrangement joins TRBV29-1 to TRBJ1-1; no reliable D call. Germline CDR1 and CDR2: SQVTM and ANQGSEA. The CDR3 has 14 residues. Trimming took 5 bases from V and 0 from J, leaving 13 bases between them. The CDR3 coding sequence is TGCAGCGTTCGCCCCAGCGGATTGAACACTGAAGCTTTCTTT. This sequence encodes CSVRPSGLNTEAFF. Complete variable domain (other parts from reference TRBV29-1 and TRBJ1-1): SAVISQKPSRDICQRGTSLTIQCQVDSQVTMMFWYRQQPGQSLTLIATANQGSEATYESGFVIDKFPISRPNLTFSTLTVSNMSPEDSSIYLCSVRPSGLNTEAFFGQGTRLTVV.

The chain uses TRBV6-5 and TRBJ1-5; 11 bases are a match to TRBD1. CDR1 is MNHEY, CDR2 SVGAGI, per germline. The CDR3 extends over 15 amino acids. V shed 6 bases and J 6 bases; nucleotides not matched to a gene: 7. The CDR3 reads CASSVGQGATQPQHF. For the CDR3, the DNA is TGTGCCAGCAGCGTAGGACAGGGGGCCACTCAGCCCCAGCATTTT.

This clone appeared a few times. The genes are TRBV6-5 and TRBJ1-6; 9 nucleotides line up with TRBD1. Germline CDR1 is MNHEY and CDR2 is SVGAGI. The CDR3 is 14 residues long. Trimming removed 5 bases from V and 7 bases from J; junction bases left unmatched: 3. The CDR3 DNA is TGTGCCAGCAGTGAAGGGACAGGGAATTCACCCCTCCACTTT. This encodes CASSEGTGNSPLHF.

The chain employs TRBV27 and TRBJ1-5; D is undetermined. The CDR3 extends over 13 amino acids. V shed 8 bases and J shed 3 bases, with 11 bases lying between them. CDR1 MNHEY and CDR2 SMNVEV come from the germline V gene (reference sequence). CDR3 in DNA: TGTGCCAGCGGAGGGAGGTTCAATCAGCCCCAGCATTTT. Protein product: CASGGRFNQPQHF.

The chain joins TRBV27 to TRBJ1-5, with a weak D call TRBD1 (5 bases). V was cut by 5 bases and J by 0 bases, with 11 bases left in between. Germline-derived CDR1 and CDR2 are MNHEY and SMNVEV (reference sequence). The CDR3 is 15 residues long. The CDR3 protein is CASSPRQHSNQPQHF. CDR3 in DNA: TGTGCCAGCAGTCCACGACAGCATAGCAATCAGCCCCAGCATTTT.

This sequence joins TRBV28 and TRBJ2-1, with 9 positions matching TRBD2. This CDR3 has 18 amino acids. Germline V CDR1 and CDR2: MDHEN, SYDVKM. V shed 2 bases and J 5 bases; nucleotides not matched to a gene: 13. The chain's CDR3 is CASSLRRHSGGHDNEQFF. CDR3 sequence (DNA): TGTGCCAGCAGTTTACGGCGCCATAGCGGGGGACATGACAATGAGCAGTTCTTC.

V is TRBV7-2 and J is TRBJ1-2; 10 bases align to TRBD1. This CDR3 is 14 amino acids long. The germline gives CDR1 SGHTA, CDR2 FQGNSA. The trim removed 5 bases at V and 3 bases at J, leaving 3 bases unmatched. CDR3 amino acids: CASSRGTGDYGYTF. The CDR3 region has the DNA TGTGCCAGCAGCCGCGGGACAGGGGACTATGGCTACACCTTC.

This sequence joins TRBV7-3 and TRBJ1-1, with D tentatively TRBD1 (6 bases). The germline V gene encodes CDR1 SGHTA and CDR2 FQGTGA. This CDR3 contains 17 residues. The V and J ends lost 7 bases and 1 base respectively, with 22 bases between them. CDR3 DNA sequence: TGTGCCAGCATGGTGATCCCGGGACAATTCCGGAACACTGAAGCTTTCTTT. Residues: CASMVIPGQFRNTEAFF.

The rearrangement uses TRBV5-8 and TRBJ1-6; D possibly corresponds to TRBD1 (5 bases). CDR1 and CDR2 (germline): SGHTS, YDEGEE. This CDR3 is 16 amino acids long. The V end lost 2 bases, the J end lost 6 bases, and 15 bases lay between the germline ends. The CDR3 nucleotides are TGTGCCAGCAGCTTCGTCCGGCCCGGGGGTAATTCACCCCTCCACTTT. Translated: CASSFVRPGGNSPLHF. The full variable domain, in which reference TRBV5-8 and TRBJ1-6 provide the parts outside the CDR3, is EAGVTQSPTHLIKTRGQQATLRCSPISGHTSVYWYQQALGLGLQFLLWYDEGEERNRGNFPPRFSGRQFPNYSSELNVNALELEDSALYLCASSFVRPGGNSPLHFGNGTRLTVT.

This rearrangement joins TRBV6-6 to TRBJ2-7; 9 bases are a match to TRBD1. Germline lookup yields CDR1 MNHNY and CDR2 SVGAGI (reference sequence). The CDR3 has 14 amino acids. Trimming took 6 bases from V and 1 from J; bases not matched to a gene: 4. DNA for the CDR3: TGTGCCAGCAGAGCCGGGACAGGGTCCTACGAGCAGTACTTC. This sequence encodes CASRAGTGSYEQYF.

This clone has more than one count but fewer than ten. The genes are TRBV11-2 and TRBJ1-3, with unresolved D. This CDR3 contains 16 residues. Germline CDR1 is SGHAT and CDR2 is FQNNGV. V lost 5 bases and J 0 bases, leaving 14 bases between the germline ends. CDR3 sequence reads: CASSHTKSYSGNTIYF. As DNA, the CDR3 is TGTGCCAGCAGCCATACGAAGTCCTACTCTGGAAACACCATATATTTT.

The gene calls are TRBV7-6 and TRBJ1-1, with TRBD1 matching over 7 bases. Germline V gene lookup returns CDR1 SGHVS and CDR2 FNYEAQ. CDR3 length: 13 residues. Trimming removed 7 bases from V and 3 bases from J; junction bases left unmatched: 5. The CDR3 DNA reads TGTGCCAGCACTTTCCAGGGGGACACTGAAGCTTTCTTT. Translating it yields CASTFQGDTEAFF.

The rearrangement joins TRBV19 to TRBJ1-1, with TRBD1 as a possible D gene (5 bases). V dropped 2 bases and J dropped 0 bases, with 7 bases sitting between them. The germline V gene encodes CDR1 LNHDA and CDR2 SQIVND (reference sequence). The CDR3 has 14 amino acids. The CDR3 here is CASSIRGMNTEAFF. The CDR3 nucleotides are TGTGCCAGTAGTATAAGGGGAATGAACACTGAAGCTTTCTTT.

The V gene is TRBV29-1, the J gene TRBJ2-6; maybe TRBD1 (5 bases). CDR3 size: 13 residues. V shed 6 bases and J shed 2 bases, with 8 bases lying between them. The germline V gene has CDR1 SQVTM and CDR2 ANQGSEA. In DNA, the CDR3 is TGCAGCGTAGCAGGGACTGGGGCCAACGTCCTGACTTTC. Translated, it gives CSVAGTGANVLTF.

This clone was observed a few times. J is TRBJ2-1 and V is TRBV10-1, with 8 bases fitting TRBD1. The CDR3 contains 21 residues. The trim removed 3 bases at V and 1 base at J, leaving 20 bases unmatched. Germline V CDR1 and CDR2: WNHNN, SYGVQD (reference sequence). The CDR3 reads CASSEFGQGLPGGSSYNEQFF. Here the CDR3 DNA reads TGCGCCAGCAGTGAATTTGGACAGGGTCTACCGGGCGGGTCGTCCTACAATGAGCAGTTCTTC.

The chain joins TRBV2 to TRBJ2-3; 7 bases match TRBD2. This CDR3 comprises 15 residues. Germline V gene lookup returns CDR1 SNHLY and CDR2 FYNNEI. V shed 1 base and J 2 bases; nucleotides not matched to a gene: 3. In DNA form, the CDR3 reads TGTGCCAGCAGTGAAGGGACTAGTACCACAGATACGCAGTATTTT. This translates into CASSEGTSTTDTQYF.

The V gene is TRBV6-4, the J gene TRBJ2-1, with TRBD1 matching 7 bases. The CDR3 is made up of 15 amino acids. CDR1 MRHNA and CDR2 SNTAGT come from the germline V gene. Unmatched junction bases numbered 5, after V lost 3 bases and J lost 3 bases. The CDR3 here is CASSEGGTDYNEQFF. For the CDR3, the DNA is TGTGCCAGCAGTGAGGGTGGGACAGACTACAATGAGCAGTTCTTC.

The rearrangement uses TRBV5-1 and TRBJ1-2; 8 bases agree with TRBD1. Trimming cost V 4 bases and J 5 bases; bases outside gene matches: 16. CDR3 length: 17 residues. Germline assignment: CDR1 SGHRS and CDR2 YFSETQ. The CDR3 nucleotides read TGCGCCAGCAGCCCGGGCACCCGGGACAGGACACTTTATGGCTACACCTTC. Its translation is CASSPGTRDRTLYGYTF.

This clone has only one observation. The V and J genes are TRBV11-3 and TRBJ2-5; 7 bases fit TRBD1. CDR1 is SGHNT and CDR2 is YENEEA in the germline V gene. V was pared by 4 bases and J by 5 bases, with 7 bases of the junction left unmatched. The CDR3 extends over 14 amino acids. The CDR3 DNA is TGTGCCAGCAGCTCAAACAGGGGATCGGAGACCCAGTACTTC. Its protein is CASSSNRGSETQYF.

The chain uses TRBV2 and TRBJ2-5; 8 bases fit TRBD2. Germline V gives CDR1 SNHLY, CDR2 FYNNEI. V shed 4 bases and J 4 bases; nucleotides not matched to a gene: 8. The CDR3 is 15 amino acids. The CDR3 region has the DNA TGTGCCAGCAGTGGCGGCGGGGGGCGTCCAGAGACCCAGTACTTC. Its protein product is CASSGGGGRPETQYF.

The chain uses TRBV9 and TRBJ1-4; D unclear. Germline V gene sequence: CDR1 SGDLS, CDR2 YYNGEE. The germline V and J ends were trimmed by 4 bases and 1 base, with 2 bases remaining between them. The CDR3 loop spans 12 amino acids. The CDR3 is CASSLTNEKLFF. The CDR3 DNA follows: TGTGCCAGCAGCCTAACTAATGAAAAACTGTTTTTT.

V usage is TRBV6-1 and J usage is TRBJ1-1; D uncertain. Germline CDR1 reads MNHNS; CDR2 reads SASEGT. The CDR3 spans 13 residues. V was cut by 6 bases and J by 1 base, with 9 bases left in between. The CDR3 DNA is TGTGCCAGCAGACAACAGAGGAACACTGAAGCTTTCTTT. It codes for CASRQQRNTEAFF.

This clone was detected a few times. The chain is built from TRBV10-3 and TRBJ2-7, with 10 bases lining up with TRBD1. V shed 2 bases, J shed 3 bases, and the junction held 4 bases outside the gene matches. The germline V gene encodes CDR1 ENHRY and CDR2 SYGVKD. The CDR3 sequence is 15 residues long. The CDR3, as DNA: TGTGCCATCAGTGAGGACAGGGGGCTAATCTACGAGCAGTACTTC. Residues: CAISEDRGLIYEQYF.

The V gene is TRBV5-4, the J gene TRBJ2-2; D perhaps matches TRBD2 (5 bases). This CDR3 has 16 amino acids. Trimming shortened V by 3 bases and J by 1 base, and 13 bases separated the two germline ends. Germline V gives CDR1 SGHNT, CDR2 YYREEE (reference sequence). For the CDR3, the DNA is TGTGCCAGCAGCTCCCTCCCGGCGGGGAACACCGGGGAGCTGTTTTTT. Translation: CASSSLPAGNTGELFF. The full variable domain, with the rest looked up from reference TRBV5-4 and TRBJ2-2, is ETGVTQSPTHLIKTRGQQVTLRCSSQSGHNTVSWYQQALGQGPQFIFQYYREEENGRGNFPPRFSGLQFPNYSSELNVNALELDDSALYLCASSSLPAGNTGELFFGEGSRLTVL.

V is TRBV10-3 and J is TRBJ2-7; TRBD1 matches 9 bases. CDR3 length: 16 amino acids. In germline, CDR1 is ENHRY, CDR2 SYGVKD. J gave up 5 bases and V 4 bases, and 12 bases lay outside the gene matches. The CDR3 DNA is TGTGCCATCAGTGTTACAGGGGGCTCCAGGGGCCACGAGCAGTACTTC. Translated: CAISVTGGSRGHEQYF.

The rearrangement links TRBV11-2 to TRBJ2-3; no clear D. Germline values: CDR1 SGHAT, CDR2 FQNNGV. The CDR3 loop spans 13 amino acids. Trimming removed 3 bases at V and 1 base at J, with 5 bases between. The CDR3 loop reads CASSLAGTDTQYF. For the CDR3, the DNA is TGTGCCAGCAGCTTGGCTGGCACAGATACGCAGTATTTT.

V usage is TRBV20-1 and J usage is TRBJ1-1; tentative D call: TRBD1 (6 bases). There are 11 residues in the CDR3. V lost 5 bases to trimming and J lost 8 bases, with 12 bases between them. In germline, CDR1 is DFQATT, CDR2 SNEGSKA (reference sequence). The CDR3 bases are TGCAGTGCTGAGCAGGGGTGGGAAGCTTTCTTT. Encoded protein: CSAEQGWEAFF.

V usage is TRBV5-8 and J usage is TRBJ2-7, with D possibly matching TRBD1 (5 bases). Trimming removed 0 bases at V and 4 bases at J, with 14 bases between. CDR3 length: 15 amino acids. Looked up from germline, CDR1 is SGHTS and CDR2 is YDEGEE. CDR3 amino acids: CASSLGQGSFYEQYF. In DNA form, the CDR3 reads TGTGCCAGCAGCTTGGGCCAGGGCAGTTTTTACGAGCAGTACTTC.

The rearrangement links TRBV5-1 to TRBJ1-2, with D tentatively TRBD1 (6 bases). Germline-derived CDR1 and CDR2 are SGHRS and YFSETQ. Trimming removed 3 bases at V and 2 bases at J, with 11 bases between. This CDR3 contains 14 residues. CDR3 sequence: CASSSYQGNYGYTF. DNA for the CDR3: TGCGCCAGCAGCTCTTATCAGGGGAACTATGGCTACACCTTC.

V and J are TRBV19 and TRBJ1-2, with unresolved D. The germline V and J ends were trimmed by 7 bases and 8 bases, with 23 bases remaining between them. This CDR3 contains 15 residues. CDR1 is LNHDA, CDR2 SQIVND, per germline (reference sequence). CDR3 nucleotides: TGTGCCAGTAATAGTGCTCGGGCCGGAGGTCGAGGCTACACCTTC. Translating gives CASNSARAGGRGYTF.

There are a few counts of this clone. The gene calls are TRBV4-3 and TRBJ1-4; no reliable D call. Germline values: CDR1 LGHNA, CDR2 YSLEER. Trimming cost V 0 bases and J 8 bases, with 7 bases left between them. The CDR3 totals 13 residues. The CDR3 region has the DNA TGCGCCAGCAGCCAAGATATGAGAGAAAAACTGTTTTTT. Amino acid sequence: CASSQDMREKLFF.

The V gene is TRBV6-1, the J gene TRBJ1-2, with TRBD1 matching over 7 bases. Germline V CDR1 and CDR2: MNHNS, SASEGT. V lost 10 bases and J lost 2; bases outside the gene matches: 4. This CDR3 comprises 12 residues. CDR3 bases: TGTGCCACTGAGGACAGGAACTATGGCTACACCTTC. Translating gives CATEDRNYGYTF.